This T cell receptor (beta chain) came from a study of T cells after yellow fever vaccination (dated by TCRdb to between 2019 and 2020). About the study as a whole: The SMART-Seq v4 Ultra Low Input RNA kit was used to prepare libraries from fractions with low cell numbers. Blood was collected at multiple timepoints before and after primary and secondary immunization, and bulk PBMC replicates and cell subsets were isolated. To follow T-cell clones before and after both primary and booster YFV17D yellow fever vaccination, bulk TCR alpha and beta repertoires underwent longitudinal sequencing. Two healthy male donors, one aged 18 to 30 and one aged 30 to 39 years, were included in the cohort.

The sample holds a few counts of this clonotype. Its antigen is not yet known. Base qualities are not provided; no much larger clone lies one nucleotide away. The sequencing machine was an Illumina NovaSeq 6000. TCR cDNA was synthesized by 5'RACE template switching, through which a universal primer site and unique molecular identifiers were introduced. cDNA synthesis was primed from both the TCR alpha and TCR beta constant segments. Library amplification involved two PCR steps, and the second step added sample barcodes and sequencing adapters. Libraries were sequenced on Illumina HiSeq 2500 (2x100 bp) or NovaSeq (2x150 bp). In the paper's pipeline: MIGEC handled demultiplexing of reads and collapsing into UMI consensus sequences, while MiXCR performed V(D)J alignment. Vaccine-responding clonotypes were identified with edgeR using replicate PBMC samples, with FDR below 0.01 and a log2 fold change above 5 up to day 15 being required. Each bulk clonotype received a CD4 or CD8 identity based on whether the sequenced CD4 or CD8 repertoire contained that clonotype at higher abundance. TCRdb reworked the public reads: Q25 trimming with fastp, MiXCR clone assembly, productive beta chains retained. Duplicate CDR3 protein sequences are folded into a single record with the most common DNA and genes. For this entry, the V and J calls and clone size follow TCRdb and not the study's own pipeline. In all, the sample holds 120,000 or so distinct CDR3 sequences, and approximately 14% of those were seen once. The ten largest clones represent 43% of the sample.

The full study reports these points: A small share of clonotypes occurred in both CD4 and CD8 compartments, likely arising from convergent recombination. FACS-sorted repertoires could contain abundant contaminating clonotypes from the bulk population, so computational filtering was required. Most clones expanded after primary vaccination were re-detected after the booster (about 96% of CD4 and around 86% of CD8), suggesting broad memory maintenance. Only a couple of donors were included in the study, so the extent to which the findings can be generalized is limited. Compared with the primary T-cell response, the secondary T-cell response was faster but weaker, reaching its peak on day 5 rather than on day 15.

The treatment or condition label, read with the paper, signifies: live attenuated yellow fever vaccine strain. PBMCs were isolated from peripheral blood using a standard Ficoll-Paque protocol. Dynabeads CD4 and CD8 positive selection kits were used to isolate CD4 and CD8 T-cell fractions. TriZol was used to extract RNA from bulk PBMCs, from CD4 and CD8 fractions, and from dextramer-positive and dextramer-negative fractions. V loses 3 bases at its end and J loses 8 bases; junction bases beyond the gene matches: 9. CDR1 LGHNA and CDR2 YSLEER were looked up in the germline V gene. From the cysteine through the phenylalanine, the CDR3 covers 15 amino acids. Solely the CDR3 DNA is kept, with 45 bases framed from the first base.

This TCR came from a man between 18 and 29 years old who received the YFV17D yellow fever vaccine. The V and J segments used are TRBV4-3 and TRBJ2-1; TRBD2 matches 8 bases in the middle. Source: CD8+ T cells sorted from PBMCs, taken 5 days after the yellow fever booster vaccination. Here is the DNA: TGCGCCAGCAGCCAGATTACCGGGGGGGCTGATGAGCAGTTCTTC. Translation gives CASSQITGGADEQFF.